Listed here are 31 T cell receptor beta chains from one sample, sequenced in a study of T cell repertoires in cytomegalovirus infection. These receptors have no known antigen. MiXCR, applied by TCRdb to the reads, yields one record per CDR3 protein. The sample yields about 900,000 distinct CDR3 sequences, approximately 31% seen once. The starting material was cultured CD8+ T cells from PBMCs, obtained from culture after CMV antigen stimulation. The origin of the receptors is a human donor in good health (CMV status not recorded). Some clones in this sample may be carry-over from other donors' samples.

J is TRBJ1-5 and V is TRBV15; 7 bases are shared with TRBD1. Germline CDR1 and CDR2: LNHNV and YYDKDF (reference sequence). CDR3 size: 15 residues. Trimming removed 3 bases from V and 6 bases from J; junction bases left unmatched: 8. Here the CDR3 DNA reads TGTGCCACCAGCAGGGACAAGGGGGCGAGTCAGCCCCAGCATTTT. This translates into CATSRDKGASQPQHF.

This clonotype has only a few counts. The rearrangement links TRBV19 to TRBJ1-1, with a weak D call TRBD1 (5 bases). From germline, CDR1 is LNHDA and CDR2 SQIVND (reference sequence). V shed 6 bases and J shed 6 bases, with 11 bases lying between them. This CDR3 has 12 residues. CDR3 protein: CASRVGGAEAFF. The CDR3 nucleotides read TGTGCCAGTAGGGTGGGGGGAGCTGAAGCTTTCTTT.

This clonotype was seen a few times. The rearrangement joins TRBV3-1 to TRBJ1-2; maybe TRBD1 (5 bases). Germline V gene data show CDR1 as LGHDT and CDR2 as YNNKEL (reference sequence). V lost 11 bases, J lost 2 bases, and 18 bases lay in between. The CDR3 covers 14 residues. The CDR3 spells CAVGLGPPNYGYTF. The CDR3 DNA is TGTGCCGTCGGCCTGGGGCCCCCCAACTATGGCTACACCTTC.

The rearrangement joins TRBV10-3 to TRBJ2-7, with D possibly called TRBD1 or TRBD2 (6 bases each). Per the germline V gene, CDR1 is ENHRY and CDR2 is SYGVKD. Trimming removed 0 bases at V and 5 bases at J, with 11 bases between. This CDR3 has 14 amino acids. CDR3 in DNA: TGTGCCATCAGTGAGTCGGGGGGCCTGAACGAGCAGTACGTC. Translating gives CAISESGGLNEQYV.

This rearrangement joins TRBV5-6 to TRBJ2-1; D gene uncertain. V lost 0 bases and J lost 2, with 9 bases in between. Germline V gene sequence: CDR1 SGHDT, CDR2 YYEEEE. The CDR3 sequence is 15 residues long. CDR3 loop: CASSLGSSAYNEQFF. The CDR3 DNA is TGTGCCAGCAGCTTGGGCAGTTCAGCCTACAATGAGCAGTTCTTC.

The chain couples TRBV6-2 or TRBV6-3 to TRBJ2-7; 9 nucleotides align to TRBD2. Trimming removed 1 base from V and 2 bases from J; junction bases left unmatched: 3. There are 15 residues in the CDR3. CDR1 is MNHEY, CDR2 SVGEGT, per germline. The CDR3 nucleotides read TGTGCCAGCAGTTACTTAGCGGGGGCGACCTACGAGCAGTACGTC. It specifies CASSYLAGATYEQYV.

This clonotype was counted ten times or more. J is TRBJ2-7 and V is TRBV7-2, with D possibly matching TRBD2 (6 bases). There are 14 residues in the CDR3. Between the trimmed V and J ends, which lost 4 bases and 2 bases, there was a span of 12 bases. Germline V gene data show CDR1 as SGHTA and CDR2 as FQGNSA. CDR3 in amino acids: CASSYGGAAYEQYF. The CDR3 bases are TGTGCCAGCAGCTACGGAGGGGCAGCCTACGAGCAGTACTTC. Based on the CDR3 plus reference TRBV7-2 and TRBJ2-7, the full variable domain is GAGVSQSPSNKVTEKGKDVELRCDPISGHTALYWYRQSLGQGLEFLIYFQGNSAPDKSGLPSDRFSAERTGGSVSTLTIQRTQQEDSAVYLCASSYGGAAYEQYFGPGTRLTVT.

This clonotype was counted ten times or more. The chain combines TRBV7-8 with TRBJ2-5; possibly TRBD2 for D (6 bases). The CDR3 is 16 residues long. CDR1 is SGHVS, CDR2 FQNEAQ, per germline. V lost 2 bases and J lost 1, with 14 bases in between. This chain's CDR3 is CASSLPMGGSQETQYF. The CDR3 DNA follows: TGTGCCAGCAGCTTACCTATGGGAGGCTCCCAAGAGACCCAGTACTTC.

In its sample, this clonotype was seen many times. The rearrangement joins TRBV12-3 or TRBV12-4 to TRBJ1-3, with 7 bases aligning to TRBD1. The CDR3 loop spans 13 amino acids. V was pared by 6 bases and J by 7 bases, with 6 bases of the junction left unmatched. CDR3 sequence (DNA): TGTGCCAGCAGCCCGACAGGGATTAACACCATATATTTT. This codes for CASSPTGINTIYF.

This clonotype has a handful of counts. The chain recombines TRBV7-6 with TRBJ2-3; 9 bases are a match to TRBD1. Germline lookup yields CDR1 SGHVS and CDR2 FNYEAQ. The J segment lost 7 bases and the V segment lost 4 bases, leaving 6 bases of the junction unmatched. This CDR3 is built from 14 residues. The CDR3 reads CASSWGQGINTQYF. Written as DNA, the CDR3 is TGTGCCAGCAGCTGGGGACAGGGCATTAATACGCAGTATTTT.

The rearrangement joins TRBV7-2 to TRBJ2-1; D not certain. The V and J ends lost 4 bases and 0 bases respectively, with 10 bases between them. This CDR3 spans 15 amino acids. Germline V gene sequence: CDR1 SGHTA, CDR2 FQGNSA. CDR3 DNA sequence: TGTGCCAGCAGCTGGAACAAGAGCTCCTACAATGAGCAGTTCTTC. Translation: CASSWNKSSYNEQFF.

In its sample, this clonotype was seen a few times. The chain recombines TRBV27 with TRBJ1-5; a possible D gene is TRBD1 (5 bases). Germline CDR1 reads MNHEY; CDR2 reads SMNVEV (reference sequence). This CDR3 spans 15 amino acids. Trimming took 10 bases from V and 0 from J, leaving 16 bases between them. In nucleotides, the CDR3 is TGTGCCACCCGAAAGACAGATTATAGCAATCAGCCCCAGCATTTT. Translated, it gives CATRKTDYSNQPQHF.

This clonotype appeared many times. V and J are TRBV7-2 and TRBJ2-1; TRBD2 aligns across 12 bases. Per germline, CDR1 SGHTA and CDR2 FQGNSA. V lost 2 bases and J lost 5; bases outside the gene matches: 4. The CDR3 is made up of 16 amino acids. The CDR3 DNA follows: TGTGCCAGCAGCTTAAGGACTAGCGGGGTGAACAATGAGCAGTTCTTC. This codes for CASSLRTSGVNNEQFF.

The chain carries TRBV2 and TRBJ2-3, with 9 bases that match TRBD1. Germline V lookup: CDR1 SNHLY, CDR2 FYNNEI. The CDR3 is 14 amino acids. V was clipped by 10 bases and J by 6 bases; unmatched bases: 11. CDR3 residues: CATYTGGAGDTQYF. The CDR3 DNA sequence: TGTGCCACATATACAGGGGGCGCGGGGGATACGCAGTATTTT.

This clonotype was seen more than once but under ten times. The chain has TRBV19 and TRBJ2-1, with 8 bases fitting TRBD2. The CDR3 is 14 residues long. The V gene end was trimmed by 1 base and the J gene end by 8 bases; junction bases not matched to a gene: 4. Germline V lookup: CDR1 LNHDA, CDR2 SQIVND (reference sequence). CDR3 sequence: CASSIGRGVDEQFF. In DNA form, the CDR3 reads TGTGCCAGTAGTATAGGGCGGGGGGTCGATGAGCAGTTCTTC. Based on the CDR3 plus reference TRBV19 and TRBJ2-1, the full variable domain is DGGITQSPKYLFRKEGQNVTLSCEQNLNHDAMYWYRQDPGQGLRLIYYSQIVNDFQKGDIAEGYSVSREKKESFPLTVTSAQKNPTAFYLCASSIGRGVDEQFFGPGTRLTVL.

This clonotype was recorded a few times. This chain uses TRBV7-9 with TRBJ1-2, with D possibly matching TRBD1 (6 bases). CDR1 SEHNR and CDR2 FQNEAQ come from the germline V gene (reference sequence). Trimming took off 7 bases at V and 4 bases at J, with 10 bases between the two ends. The CDR3 runs 12 residues. CDR3 residues: CASTGQSYGYTF. The CDR3 nucleotides read TGTGCCAGCACCGGACAGTCCTATGGCTACACCTTC.

V gene TRBV9 combines with J gene TRBJ2-5; D is undetermined. The ends were cut back, 4 bases at V and 0 bases at J, with 7 bases in the middle. CDR1 SGDLS and CDR2 YYNGEE come from the germline V gene. The CDR3 runs 13 residues. The CDR3 DNA sequence: TGTGCCAGCAGCCTCGTAAACCAAGAGACCCAGTACTTC. It codes for CASSLVNQETQYF.

Remarks on this clonotype: A read error may be the cause here, since a much bigger clone is one base away. This chain joins TRBV5-8 and TRBJ2-2; 7 bases fit TRBD2. Trimming cost V 0 bases and J 1 base; bases outside gene matches: 6. The CDR3 totals 17 residues. CDR1 is SGHTS, CDR2 YDEGEE, per germline. CDR3 coding DNA: TGTGCCAGCAGCTTGGTCGCTAGCGGAATGAACACCGGGGAGCTGTTTTTT. Residues: CASSLVASGMNTGELFF.

This clonotype was observed a handful of times. V and J are TRBV10-3 and TRBJ2-1; 12 nucleotides agree with TRBD2. J lost 4 bases, V lost 0 bases, and 1 base had no gene match. The CDR3 loop spans 16 amino acids. Germline CDR1 reads ENHRY; CDR2 reads SYGVKD. CDR3 in amino acids: CAISESTSGGYNEQFF. DNA of the CDR3: TGTGCCATCAGTGAGTCTACTAGCGGGGGGTACAATGAGCAGTTCTTC.

This clonotype appeared many times. In DNA, the CDR3 is TGTGCCAGCAGCTTTTCCGGACAGGGGAATCAGCCCCAGCATTTT. This encodes CASSFSGQGNQPQHF. The V gene is TRBV7-9, the J gene TRBJ1-5; 9 nucleotides agree with TRBD1. In germline, CDR1 is SEHNR, CDR2 FQNEAQ (reference sequence). This CDR3 contains 15 residues. Trimming cost V 3 bases and J 4 bases; bases outside gene matches: 4.

The gene calls are TRBV5-1 and TRBJ1-2; 8 nucleotides align to TRBD1. CDR3 length: 16 residues. CDR1 is SGHRS, CDR2 YFSETQ, per germline. V dropped 4 bases and J dropped 6; count of bases not matched to a gene: 14. The CDR3 is CASSPRPTGGSDGYTF. The CDR3 DNA follows: TGCGCCAGCAGCCCTCGCCCTACAGGGGGTTCTGATGGCTACACCTTC.

This clonotype was detected only a few times. The chain is built from TRBV6-1 and TRBJ1-1, with D uncertain. Germline V lookup: CDR1 MNHNS, CDR2 SASEGT. Trimming pared 1 base from V and 1 base from J, leaving 10 bases between. The CDR3 contains 15 residues. CDR3 amino acids: CASSEGRQKNTEAFF. CDR3 bases: TGTGCCAGCAGTGAAGGGCGGCAGAAGAACACTGAAGCTTTCTTT.

This clonotype was counted between two and nine times. The chain recombines TRBV7-9 with TRBJ2-7; unclear D gene. The CDR3 has 13 residues. Germline V gene lookup returns CDR1 SEHNR and CDR2 FQNEAQ (reference sequence). The V end lost 5 bases, the J end lost 3 bases, and 11 bases lay between the germline ends. CDR3 in amino acids: CASSPSASYEQYV. CDR3 in DNA: TGTGCCAGCAGCCCCAGCGCTAGCTACGAGCAGTACGTC.

This clonotype was recorded many times. The chain joins TRBV6-2 or TRBV6-3 to TRBJ2-7; no reliable D call. The ends were cut back, 0 bases at V and 0 bases at J, with 9 bases in the middle. Germline V gene lookup returns CDR1 MNHEY and CDR2 SVGEGT. The CDR3 totals 15 residues. The CDR3: CASSYSTQSSYEQYV. In DNA form, the CDR3 reads TGTGCCAGCAGTTACTCGACACAGTCCTCCTACGAGCAGTACGTC.

The J gene is TRBJ2-3, the V gene TRBV4-3; 13 bases map to TRBD2. Losses at the gene ends were 3 bases for V and 2 bases for J; bases not matched to a gene: 5. Germline V CDR1 and CDR2: LGHNA, YSLEER. The CDR3 covers 17 residues. The CDR3 DNA sequence: TGCGCCAGCAGCCAGACAACTAGCGGGGGGGACACAGATACGCAGTATTTT. It yields the protein CASSQTTSGGDTDTQYF.

J is TRBJ2-1 and V is TRBV29-1, with 12 nucleotides matching TRBD2. V shed 1 base, J shed 7 bases, and the junction held 5 bases outside the gene matches. The CDR3 consists of 15 residues. Germline loops: CDR1 SQVTM, CDR2 ANQGSEA. DNA of the CDR3: TGCAGCGTTGAAGGGACTAGCGGGGAGGAAAATGAGCAGTTCTTC. The encoded protein is CSVEGTSGEENEQFF.

This clonotype has just a few counts. The rearrangement joins TRBV27 to TRBJ1-4; TRBD1 aligns across 7 bases. In germline, CDR1 is MNHEY, CDR2 SMNVEV (reference sequence). With 6 bases clipped from V and 7 bases from J, the junction kept 14 bases outside the gene matches. The CDR3 length is 16 residues. The DNA for the CDR3 is TGTGCCAGCAGAAGAGAATGGGACAGTGAAGCTGAAAAACTGTTTTTT. Amino acid sequence: CASRREWDSEAEKLFF.

This clonotype has more than one count but fewer than ten. The junction departs from the called germline gene at one end, perhaps through a read error. The chain uses TRBV19 and TRBJ1-1; D uncertain. The CDR3 has 17 residues. Germline values: CDR1 LNHDA, CDR2 SQIVND (reference sequence). The CDR3, as DNA: TGTGCCAGTAAGCGGACGGCCCCCCGGGATGGGAACACTGAGGCTTTCTTT. Residues: CASKRTAPRDGNTEAFF.

Note on this clonotype: At one end, the junction sequence differs from germline, possibly due to a read error. The rearrangement links TRBV7-8 to TRBJ2-7, with D possibly matching TRBD1 (5 bases). In germline, CDR1 is SGHVS, CDR2 FQNEAQ. CDR3 length equals 15 residues. CDR3 amino acids: CSRRQLVREGGEQYF. The CDR3 coding sequence is TGTTCCAGGAGACAATTGGTCAGGGAAGGTGGCGAGCAGTACTTC. The full variable domain, completed using reference TRBV7-8 and TRBJ2-7, is GAGVSQSPRYKVAKRGQDVALRCDPISGHVSLFWYQQALGQGPEFLTYFQNEAQLDKSGLPSDRFFAERPEGSVSTLKIQRTQQEDSAVYLCSRRQLVREGGEQYFGPGTRLTVT.

The rearrangement links TRBV5-8 to TRBJ1-6; tentative D call: TRBD1 (6 bases). The CDR3 extends over 14 amino acids. V lost 1 base and J lost 9, with 11 bases in between. The V gene's germline CDR1 is SGHTS and CDR2 YDEGEE. Here the CDR3 DNA reads TGTGCCAGCAGCTTGCCAGGGGTCCTTTCACCCCTCCACTTT. Protein sequence: CASSLPGVLSPLHF.

The J gene is TRBJ2-3, the V gene TRBV19; TRBD2 is a possible D gene (7 bases). Germline CDR1 LNHDA, CDR2 SQIVND (reference sequence). Trimming removed 2 bases at V and 3 bases at J, with 15 bases between. The CDR3 runs to 16 residues. The CDR3 loop reads CASSIWGGGSTDTQYF. The DNA of the CDR3 is TGTGCCAGTAGTATATGGGGGGGGGGCAGTACAGATACGCAGTATTTT. Based on the CDR3 plus reference TRBV19 and TRBJ2-3, the full variable domain is DGGITQSPKYLFRKEGQNVTLSCEQNLNHDAMYWYRQDPGQGLRLIYYSQIVNDFQKGDIAEGYSVSREKKESFPLTVTSAQKNPTAFYLCASSIWGGGSTDTQYFGPGTRLTVL.